This T cell receptor beta chain is drawn from a study of cytomegalovirus exposure and HLA in healthy donors. The study, taken as a whole, reports: The CMV antigen specificity of a few CMV-associated chains was confirmed through in vitro analysis.

For this clone: The antigen is not known.

With 0 bases removed from V and 5 bases from J, the gap between germline ends came to 8 bases. Germline CDR1 reads LGHNT; CDR2 reads FRNRAP. The CDR3 contains 13 residues. Only in-frame clones appear in the TCRdb table, and some are missing; sequencing was by immunoSEQ multiplex PCR. Altogether about 130,000 clones are present, about nine tenths being singletons, with the ten largest covering 1.2% to 1.5%. The rearrangement links TRBV12-5 to TRBJ2-7; unclear D gene. The sequenced sample was PBMCs. This TCR derives from a man aged 25-40 years in good health and CMV-seronegative. In nucleotides, the CDR3 is TGTGCTAGTGGTTTGGTACCCTCGGACGAGCAGTACTTC. Protein sequence: CASGLVPSDEQYF.